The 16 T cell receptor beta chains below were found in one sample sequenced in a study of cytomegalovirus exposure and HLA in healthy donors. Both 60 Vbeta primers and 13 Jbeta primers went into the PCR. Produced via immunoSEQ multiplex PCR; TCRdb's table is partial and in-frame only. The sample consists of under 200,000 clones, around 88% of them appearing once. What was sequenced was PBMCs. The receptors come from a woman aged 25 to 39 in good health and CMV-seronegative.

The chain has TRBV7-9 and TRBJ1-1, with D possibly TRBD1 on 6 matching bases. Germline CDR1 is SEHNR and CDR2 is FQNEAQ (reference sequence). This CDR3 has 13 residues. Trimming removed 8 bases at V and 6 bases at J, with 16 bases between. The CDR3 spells CASLPRRGAEAFF. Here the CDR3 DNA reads TGTGCCAGCCTTCCACGCAGGGGTGCTGAAGCTTTCTTT.

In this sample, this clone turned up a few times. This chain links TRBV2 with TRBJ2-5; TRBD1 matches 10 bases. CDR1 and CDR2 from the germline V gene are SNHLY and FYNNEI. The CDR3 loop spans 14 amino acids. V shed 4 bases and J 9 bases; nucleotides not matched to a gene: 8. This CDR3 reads CASSAGQGLRSQYF. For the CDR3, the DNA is TGTGCCAGCAGTGCGGGACAGGGGTTAAGGTCCCAGTACTTC.

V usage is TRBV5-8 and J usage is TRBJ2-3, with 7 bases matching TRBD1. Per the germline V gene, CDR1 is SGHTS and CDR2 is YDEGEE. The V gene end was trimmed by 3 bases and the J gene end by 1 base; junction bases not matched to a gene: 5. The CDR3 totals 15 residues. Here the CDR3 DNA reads TGTGCCAGCAGCTATGGGGACAGCCGCACAGATACGCAGTATTTT. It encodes CASSYGDSRTDTQYF.

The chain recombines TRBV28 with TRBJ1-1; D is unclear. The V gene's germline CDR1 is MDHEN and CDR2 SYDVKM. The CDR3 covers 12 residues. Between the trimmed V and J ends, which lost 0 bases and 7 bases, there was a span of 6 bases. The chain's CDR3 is CASSLWAGEAFF. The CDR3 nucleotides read TGTGCCAGCAGTTTATGGGCAGGTGAAGCTTTCTTT.

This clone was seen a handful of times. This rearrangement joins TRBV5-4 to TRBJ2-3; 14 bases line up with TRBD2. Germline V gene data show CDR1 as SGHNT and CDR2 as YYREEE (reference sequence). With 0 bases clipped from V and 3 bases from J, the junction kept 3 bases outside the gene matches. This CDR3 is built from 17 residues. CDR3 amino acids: CASSLGTSGGTTDTQYF. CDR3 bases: TGTGCCAGCAGCTTGGGGACTAGCGGGGGGACGACAGATACGCAGTATTTT.

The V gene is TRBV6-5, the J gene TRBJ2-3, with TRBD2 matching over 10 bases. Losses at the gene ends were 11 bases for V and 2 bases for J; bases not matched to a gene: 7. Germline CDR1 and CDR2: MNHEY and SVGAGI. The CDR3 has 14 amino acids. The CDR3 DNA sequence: TGTGCCTGCCAGCGGGGGGGATTCACAGATACGCAGTATTTT. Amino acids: CACQRGGFTDTQYF.

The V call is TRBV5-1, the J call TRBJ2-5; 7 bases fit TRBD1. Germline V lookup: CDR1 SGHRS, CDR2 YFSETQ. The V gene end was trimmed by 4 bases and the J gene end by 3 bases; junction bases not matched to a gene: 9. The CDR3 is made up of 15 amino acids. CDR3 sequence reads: CASSIRDRVEETQYF. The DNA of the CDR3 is TGCGCCAGCAGCATAAGAGACAGGGTAGAAGAGACCCAGTACTTC.

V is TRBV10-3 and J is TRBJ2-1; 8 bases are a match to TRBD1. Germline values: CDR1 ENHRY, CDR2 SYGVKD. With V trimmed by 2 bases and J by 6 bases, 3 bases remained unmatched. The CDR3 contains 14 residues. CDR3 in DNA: TGTGCCATCAGTGAGGCACAGGGGGGCAATGAGCAGTTCTTC. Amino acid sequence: CAISEAQGGNEQFF.

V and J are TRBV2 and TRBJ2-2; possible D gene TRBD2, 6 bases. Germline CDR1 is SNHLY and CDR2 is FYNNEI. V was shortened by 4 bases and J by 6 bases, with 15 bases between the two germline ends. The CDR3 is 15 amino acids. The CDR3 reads CASSGRGSMAGELFF. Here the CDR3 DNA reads TGTGCCAGCAGTGGACGGGGGTCTATGGCCGGGGAGCTGTTTTTT.

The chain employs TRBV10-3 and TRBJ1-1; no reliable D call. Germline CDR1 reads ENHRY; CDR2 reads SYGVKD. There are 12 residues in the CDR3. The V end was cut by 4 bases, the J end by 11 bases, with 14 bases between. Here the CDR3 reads CAISGRTNRAFF. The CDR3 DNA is TGTGCCATCAGTGGACGGACTAATCGGGCTTTCTTT.

CDR3 sequence: CASSLSLRETQYF. The CDR3 DNA follows: TGTGCCAGCAGTTTGAGCCTGAGGGAGACCCAGTACTTC. V is TRBV28 and J is TRBJ2-5, with D unclear. Germline V gene data show CDR1 as MDHEN and CDR2 as SYDVKM. The CDR3 is made up of 13 amino acids. The V end was cut by 3 bases, the J end by 5 bases, with 10 bases between.

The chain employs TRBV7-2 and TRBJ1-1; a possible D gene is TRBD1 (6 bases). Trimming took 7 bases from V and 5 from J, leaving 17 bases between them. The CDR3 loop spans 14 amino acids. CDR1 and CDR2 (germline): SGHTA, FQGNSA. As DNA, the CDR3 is TGTGCCAGCACCTCCTGGGGGGGCGCAACTGAAGCTTTCTTT. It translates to CASTSWGGATEAFF.

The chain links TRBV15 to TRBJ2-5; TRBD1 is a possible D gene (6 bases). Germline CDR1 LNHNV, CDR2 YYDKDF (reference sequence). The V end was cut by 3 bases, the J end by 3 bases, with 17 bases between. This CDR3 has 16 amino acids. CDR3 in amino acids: CATSRSTGTNKETQYF. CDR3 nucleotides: TGTGCCACCAGCAGGTCCACCGGGACAAACAAAGAGACCCAGTACTTC.

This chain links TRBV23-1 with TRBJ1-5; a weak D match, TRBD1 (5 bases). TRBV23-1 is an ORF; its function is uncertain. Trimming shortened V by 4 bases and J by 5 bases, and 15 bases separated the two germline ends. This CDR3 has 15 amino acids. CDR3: CASSRREQGHQPQHF. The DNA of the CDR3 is TGCGCCAGCAGTCGACGGGAGCAGGGACATCAGCCCCAGCATTTT.

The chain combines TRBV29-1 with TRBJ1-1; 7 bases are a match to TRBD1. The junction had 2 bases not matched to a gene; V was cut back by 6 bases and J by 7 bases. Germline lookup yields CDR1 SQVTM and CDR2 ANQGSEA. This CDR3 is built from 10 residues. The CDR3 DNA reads TGCAGCGTAGGGGACAGTGAAGCTTTCTTT. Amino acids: CSVGDSEAFF.

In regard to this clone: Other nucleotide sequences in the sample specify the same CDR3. The CDR3 loop is CASSPGTGDGTEAFF. The CDR3 nucleotides are TGTGCCAGCAGTCCCGGGACAGGGGACGGCACTGAAGCTTTCTTT. This chain uses TRBV28 with TRBJ1-1; 10 bases match TRBD1. The J segment lost 4 bases and the V segment lost 5 bases, leaving 7 bases of the junction unmatched. The CDR3 runs 15 residues. CDR1 and CDR2 (germline): MDHEN, SYDVKM.